Below are 5 T cell receptor beta chains sequenced from a single sample in a study of shared clonotypes between healthy human individuals. Clones were read by immunoSEQ multiplex PCR, and TCRdb kept only the in-frame ones, dropping some. The sample shows 600,000 to 700,000 clones, roughly 72% of them seen only once. The specimen was memory CD4+ T cells sorted from blood. As to subset: CD45RA-negative fraction. The source is a woman aged 25 to 39 in good health.

In its sample, this clone was seen once. CDR3 region: CASRGGGYNEQFF. In nucleotides, the CDR3 is TGCGCCAGCAGAGGCGGGGGTTACAATGAGCAGTTCTTC. The genes are TRBV5-1 and TRBJ2-1, with TRBD2 matching 7 bases. Per germline, CDR1 SGHRS and CDR2 YFSETQ. The CDR3 runs to 13 residues. Trimming took 5 bases from V and 4 from J; bases not matched to a gene: 3.

This clone has only one observation. The chain is built from TRBV7-3 and TRBJ2-4, with D possibly TRBD2 on 5 matching bases. Germline lookup yields CDR1 SGHTA and CDR2 FQGTGA. The CDR3 totals 17 residues. V lost 2 bases and J 0 bases, leaving 14 bases between the germline ends. The CDR3 nucleotides are TGTGCCAGCAGCTTATACCGGGGTAGGCAAGCCAAAAACATTCAGTACTTC. Residues: CASSLYRGRQAKNIQYF.

The chain is built from TRBV5-1 and TRBJ2-5; D is undetermined. V shed 0 bases and J shed 5 bases, with 14 bases lying between them. The CDR3 is 15 amino acids. Germline V gene data show CDR1 as SGHRS and CDR2 as YFSETQ. The CDR3 bases are TGCGCCAGCAGCTTGGGAATAGACACTGGGGAGACCCAGTACTTC. Translating it yields CASSLGIDTGETQYF.

This clone turned up a few times. Written as DNA, the CDR3 is TGTGCCACCAGCAGAGATCATAGGGTCGCCGCGAAATTTTACAATGAGCAGTTCTTC. Encoded protein: CATSRDHRVAAKFYNEQFF. The chain uses TRBV15 and TRBJ2-1; D uncertain. In germline, CDR1 is LNHNV, CDR2 YYDKDF (reference sequence). The CDR3 has 19 amino acids. The V gene lost 0 bases and the J gene lost 4 bases, with 22 bases spanning the gap.

This clone showed up many times. CDR3 in DNA: TGTGCCAGCCGGCAGGGGAGAGACTATGGCTACACCTTC. Protein product: CASRQGRDYGYTF. The gene calls are TRBV7-8 and TRBJ1-2, with D possibly matching TRBD1 (6 bases). This CDR3 contains 13 residues. CDR1 and CDR2 from the germline V gene are SGHVS and FQNEAQ. V shed 8 bases and J shed 3 bases, with 13 bases lying between them. Variable domain in full (rest from reference TRBV7-8 and TRBJ1-2): GAGVSQSPRYKVAKRGQDVALRCDPISGHVSLFWYQQALGQGPEFLTYFQNEAQLDKSGLPSDRFFAERPEGSVSTLKIQRTQQEDSAVYLCASRQGRDYGYTFGSGTRLTVV.